These 30 T cell receptor beta chains were all obtained from the same sample, sequenced in a study of blood T cell repertoires in COVID-19. Method: immunoSEQ multiplex PCR; TCRdb's copy keeps in-frame clones and lacks some. The repertoire holds 190,000 or so clones, with almost 90% as singletons. Input material: peripheral blood. The receptors originated from a man aged 50 or older with acute or convalescent COVID-19.

In its sample, this clone was seen once. This chain connects TRBV19 to TRBJ2-5; TRBD1 might be the D (6 bases). Deletions cut 3 bases from V and 5 bases from J, with 16 bases between. This CDR3 is 15 amino acids long. Germline V gene sequence: CDR1 LNHDA, CDR2 SQIVND (reference sequence). The CDR3 sequence: CASSISQGWSETQYF. The CDR3 DNA reads TGTGCCAGTAGTATCAGTCAGGGGTGGTCGGAGACCCAGTACTTC.

The gene calls are TRBV9 and TRBJ1-3; D is ambiguous. Germline V gives CDR1 SGDLS, CDR2 YYNGEE. This CDR3 is 13 amino acids long. V gave up 3 bases and J gave up 8 bases, with 12 bases separating them. The CDR3: CASSALTRDTIYF. The CDR3 DNA reads TGTGCCAGCAGCGCCCTCACTAGGGACACCATATATTTT. Full variable domain (outside the CDR3, taken from reference TRBV9 and TRBJ1-3): DSGVTQTPKHLITATGQRVTLRCSPRSGDLSVYWYQQSLDQGLQFLIQYYNGEERAKGNILERFSAQQFPDLHSELNLSSLELGDSALYFCASSALTRDTIYFGEGSWLTVV.

This chain connects TRBV6-1 to TRBJ1-2, with TRBD1 matching over 10 bases. Trimming at V came to 3 bases and at J to 2 bases, leaving 3 bases not matched to a gene. There are 15 residues in the CDR3. Germline V gives CDR1 MNHNS, CDR2 SASEGT. The CDR3 nucleotides are TGTGCCAGCAGTGAGTGGGACAGGGGCAACTATGGCTACACCTTC. This sequence encodes CASSEWDRGNYGYTF.

The chain is built from TRBV19 and TRBJ2-2; the D gene is possibly TRBD1 (6 bases). The germline V and J ends were trimmed by 5 bases and 7 bases, with 14 bases remaining between them. CDR3 length: 14 amino acids. Per the germline V gene, CDR1 is LNHDA and CDR2 is SQIVND (reference sequence). CDR3 sequence reads: CASSAGALVGELFF. The CDR3 DNA is TGTGCCAGTAGTGCAGGGGCCTTGGTCGGGGAGCTGTTTTTT. The entire variable domain, with the rest obtained from reference TRBV19 and TRBJ2-2, is as follows: DGGITQSPKYLFRKEGQNVTLSCEQNLNHDAMYWYRQDPGQGLRLIYYSQIVNDFQKGDIAEGYSVSREKKESFPLTVTSAQKNPTAFYLCASSAGALVGELFFGEGSRLTVL.

This rearrangement joins TRBV28 to TRBJ1-6, with 7 bases matching TRBD1. Losses at the gene ends were 7 bases for V and 10 bases for J; bases not matched to a gene: 13. This CDR3 comprises 15 residues. Germline CDR1 reads MDHEN; CDR2 reads SYDVKM. The CDR3, as DNA: TGTGCCAGCATCGTTGGAGGACAGGTCCGATCACCCCTCCACTTT. Translating it yields CASIVGGQVRSPLHF.

The V and J genes are TRBV15 and TRBJ1-2; possibly TRBD1 for D (6 bases). This CDR3 contains 16 residues. Between the trimmed V and J ends, which lost 0 bases and 4 bases, there was a span of 15 bases. CDR1 LNHNV and CDR2 YYDKDF come from the germline V gene (reference sequence). The CDR3 DNA reads as TGTGCCACCAGCAGAGAACGGGCAGGGGTCTCCTATGGCTACACCTTC. Its protein product is CATSRERAGVSYGYTF.

The J gene is TRBJ1-6, the V gene TRBV10-2; D may be TRBD1 (5 bases). Trimming removed 4 bases from V and 10 bases from J, with 17 bases in between. Per the germline V gene, CDR1 is WSHSY and CDR2 is SAAADI. The CDR3 is 15 residues long. Here the CDR3 reads CASSGDVGGESPLHF. The CDR3, as DNA: TGCGCCAGCAGTGGGGATGTGGGGGGTGAATCACCCCTCCACTTT.

The V and J genes are TRBV5-1 and TRBJ2-3; 10 bases fit TRBD1. Losses at the gene ends were 4 bases for V and 2 bases for J; bases not matched to a gene: 4. This CDR3 comprises 15 residues. CDR1 and CDR2 from the germline V gene are SGHRS and YFSETQ. DNA for the CDR3: TGCGCCAGCAGCCCAGGACAGGGGGTCACAGATACGCAGTATTTT. Amino acid sequence: CASSPGQGVTDTQYF.

The J gene is TRBJ2-5, the V gene TRBV11-2, with 7 bases aligning to TRBD1. J was trimmed by 5 bases and V by 7 bases; bases with no gene match: 13. This CDR3 contains 15 residues. The germline gives CDR1 SGHAT, CDR2 FQNNGV. Here the CDR3 reads CASTQRDSPRETQYF. CDR3 nucleotide sequence: TGTGCCAGCACTCAGAGGGACAGTCCCCGGGAGACCCAGTACTTC.

The chain is built from TRBV20-1 and TRBJ2-5; no definite D call. CDR3 length: 10 amino acids. Germline CDR1 reads DFQATT; CDR2 reads SNEGSKA (reference sequence). The DNA of the CDR3 is TGCAGCGTGTCCGCGGAGACCCAGTACTTC. It specifies CSVSAETQYF.

The J gene is TRBJ1-6, the V gene TRBV25-1; D is perhaps TRBD1 (5 bases). The CDR3 sequence is 13 residues long. Trimming left V 4 bases short and J 7 bases short, with 8 bases between. CDR1 is MGHDK, CDR2 SYGVNS, per germline. DNA of the CDR3: TGTGCCAGCAGTGTCACAGGAAATTCACCCCTCCACTTT. This gives the protein CASSVTGNSPLHF. Full variable domain (remainder filled in from reference TRBV25-1 and TRBJ1-6): EADIYQTPRYLVIGTGKKITLECSQTMGHDKMYWYQQDPGMELHLIHYSYGVNSTEKGDLSSESTVSRIRTEHFPLTLESARPSHTSQYLCASSVTGNSPLHFGNGTRLTVT.

There are a few counts of this clone. In DNA, the CDR3 is TGCGCCAGCAGCTTGTCAGGCTACGAGCAGTACTTC. It codes for CASSLSGYEQYF. The V call is TRBV5-1, the J call TRBJ2-7, with D uncertain. Germline assignment: CDR1 SGHRS and CDR2 YFSETQ. There are 12 residues in the CDR3. V was trimmed by 1 base and J by 3 bases, leaving 5 bases between them.

V is TRBV5-4 and J is TRBJ2-2; no reliable D call. The CDR3 extends over 14 amino acids. Deletions cut 2 bases from V and 5 bases from J, with 10 bases between. Germline lookup yields CDR1 SGHNT and CDR2 YYREEE (reference sequence). The DNA for the CDR3 is TGTGCCAGCAGCTTCGCGGCCGCGACCGGGGAGCTGTTTTTT. Encoded protein: CASSFAAATGELFF.

This chain links TRBV16 with TRBJ2-7, with 7 bases identical to TRBD1. Germline V lookup: CDR1 KGHSY, CDR2 FQNENV. Trimming took 3 bases from V and 6 from J; bases not matched to a gene: 5. This CDR3 has 13 residues. CDR3: CASSQTTGSEQYV. DNA for the CDR3: TGTGCCAGCAGCCAGACGACAGGGTCCGAGCAGTACGTC.

J is TRBJ1-5 and V is TRBV19; D is undetermined. The germline CDR1 and CDR2 sequences are LNHDA and SQIVND (reference sequence). V was cut by 5 bases and J by 6 bases, with 8 bases left in between. The CDR3 covers 12 residues. The CDR3 protein is CASSYLGQPQHF. The CDR3 DNA reads TGTGCCAGTAGTTATCTCGGTCAGCCCCAGCATTTT. Together with reference TRBV19 and TRBJ1-5, the CDR3 gives the full variable domain: DGGITQSPKYLFRKEGQNVTLSCEQNLNHDAMYWYRQDPGQGLRLIYYSQIVNDFQKGDIAEGYSVSREKKESFPLTVTSAQKNPTAFYLCASSYLGQPQHFGDGTRLSIL.

The V gene is TRBV6-5, the J gene TRBJ1-5, with unresolved D. The CDR3 contains 16 residues. V was shortened by 2 bases and J by 1 base, with 12 bases between the two germline ends. Germline V gene data show CDR1 as MNHEY and CDR2 as SVGAGI. CDR3 sequence reads: CASSYRGGLSNQPQHF. Here the CDR3 DNA reads TGTGCCAGCAGTTACCGGGGAGGACTCAGCAATCAGCCCCAGCATTTT.

The chain joins TRBV29-1 to TRBJ2-3, with a tentative D call TRBD1 (6 bases). Per the germline V gene, CDR1 is SQVTM and CDR2 is ANQGSEA. V was pared by 5 bases and J by 4 bases, with 13 bases between. This CDR3 comprises 13 residues. CDR3 nucleotide sequence: TGCAGCGTTCAGAGGGGGATGCCAGATACGCAGTATTTT. Amino acid sequence: CSVQRGMPDTQYF.

This sequence joins TRBV9 and TRBJ2-7, with 7 bases that match TRBD1. Germline assignment: CDR1 SGDLS and CDR2 YYNGEE. This CDR3 region has 13 residues. V was pared by 3 bases and J by 5 bases, with 5 bases of the junction left unmatched. In nucleotides, the CDR3 is TGTGCCAGCAGCGGGGACAGTTTCCACGAGCAGTACTTC. Its translation: CASSGDSFHEQYF. Full variable domain (missing parts from reference TRBV9 and TRBJ2-7): DSGVTQTPKHLITATGQRVTLRCSPRSGDLSVYWYQQSLDQGLQFLIQYYNGEERAKGNILERFSAQQFPDLHSELNLSSLELGDSALYFCASSGDSFHEQYFGPGTRLTVT.

This clone appeared a single time. V is TRBV28 and J is TRBJ1-5, with D perhaps matching TRBD1 (6 bases). CDR3 length: 14 residues. V lost 6 bases to trimming and J lost 3 bases, with 12 bases between them. Germline-derived CDR1 and CDR2 are MDHEN and SYDVKM. CDR3 sequence (DNA): TGTGCCAGCAGCACGGGACACCTCAATCAGCCCCAGCATTTT. Translating it yields CASSTGHLNQPQHF. Full variable domain (missing parts from reference TRBV28 and TRBJ1-5): DVKVTQSSRYLVKRTGEKVFLECVQDMDHENMFWYRQDPGLGLRLIYFSYDVKMKEKGDIPEGYSVSREKKERFSLILESASTNQTSMYLCASSTGHLNQPQHFGDGTRLSIL.

The chain uses TRBV28 and TRBJ1-3; the D is unclear. CDR3 length: 12 amino acids. The V and J ends lost 5 bases and 6 bases respectively, with 8 bases between them. Germline V gene lookup returns CDR1 MDHEN and CDR2 SYDVKM. The CDR3 nucleotides read TGTGCCAGCAGTATCTCAGAAAACACCATATATTTT. It codes for CASSISENTIYF.

The genes are TRBV7-2 and TRBJ2-3; D not resolved. Trimming pared 4 bases from V and 5 bases from J, leaving 13 bases between. Germline V gene lookup returns CDR1 SGHTA and CDR2 FQGNSA. This CDR3 contains 14 residues. CDR3 in DNA: TGTGCCAGCAGCTCACTCCCCACGAGAGATACGCAGTATTTT. As protein: CASSSLPTRDTQYF.

This sequence joins TRBV5-1 and TRBJ2-5; weak D call: TRBD2 (6 bases). V was cut by 0 bases and J by 3 bases, with 12 bases left in between. The CDR3 loop spans 15 amino acids. CDR1 and CDR2 (germline): SGHRS, YFSETQ. CDR3 sequence reads: CASSLGGTEKETQYF. For the CDR3, the DNA is TGCGCCAGCAGCTTGGGAGGGACTGAAAAAGAGACCCAGTACTTC.

The chain uses TRBV7-2 and TRBJ2-3, with 10 bases that match TRBD2. The V and J ends lost 5 bases and 1 base, in that order; junction bases with no gene match: 3. This CDR3 region has 15 residues. The germline gives CDR1 SGHTA, CDR2 FQGNSA. CDR3 sequence (DNA): TGTGCCAGCAGCCCTAGCGGGGGTCGCACAGATACGCAGTATTTT. It codes for CASSPSGGRTDTQYF. Combining the CDR3 with reference TRBV7-2 and TRBJ2-3 gives the whole variable domain GAGVSQSPSNKVTEKGKDVELRCDPISGHTALYWYRQSLGQGLEFLIYFQGNSAPDKSGLPSDRFSAERTGGSVSTLTIQRTQQEDSAVYLCASSPSGGRTDTQYFGPGTRLTVL.

V and J are TRBV3-1 (or the pseudogene TRBV3-2) and TRBJ2-2; D is ambiguous. The germline V gene has CDR1 LGHDT and CDR2 YNNKEL (reference sequence). This CDR3 is built from 14 residues. The V end was cut by 4 bases, the J end by 7 bases, with 13 bases between. This chain's CDR3 is CASSPPVQIGELFF. The CDR3 DNA follows: TGTGCCAGCAGCCCCCCGGTACAGATCGGGGAGCTGTTTTTT.

This clone appeared once. The chain carries TRBV7-6 and TRBJ2-1, with 7 bases matching TRBD1. The CDR3 length is 17 residues. V lost 5 bases, J lost 0 bases, and 10 bases stayed unmatched. Germline V lookup: CDR1 SGHVS, CDR2 FNYEAQ. The CDR3 is CASSTRTGAFSYNEQFF. Here the CDR3 DNA reads TGTGCCAGCAGCACCCGGACAGGCGCCTTCTCCTACAATGAGCAGTTCTTC. Looking up the rest from reference TRBV7-6 and TRBJ2-1 gives the full variable domain: GAGVSQSPRYKVTKRGQDVALRCDPISGHVSLYWYRQALGQGPEFLTYFNYEAQQDKSGLPNDRFSAERPEGSISTLTIQRTEQRDSAMYRCASSTRTGAFSYNEQFFGPGTRLTVL.

This sequence joins TRBV10-2 and TRBJ2-2; weak D call: TRBD1 (5 bases). V shed 8 bases and J shed 2 bases, with 12 bases lying between them. Germline V gene data show CDR1 as WSHSY and CDR2 as SAAADI. The length of the CDR3 is 14 residues. As DNA, the CDR3 is TGCGCCAGCGCCGACAGAGTCAACACCGGGGAGCTGTTTTTT. Translating it yields CASADRVNTGELFF.

Note on this clone: At one end, the junction sequence differs from germline, possibly due to a read error. The rearrangement joins TRBV5-8 to TRBJ1-3; D not certain. There are 15 residues in the CDR3. Looked up from germline, CDR1 is SGHTS and CDR2 is YDEGEE. The DNA for the CDR3 is TGTGCCAGCAGCTCTACCCCGGGGTCTGAAAACACCATATATTTT. It translates to CASSSTPGSENTIYF.

The chain combines TRBV27 with TRBJ2-1, with 7 bases matching TRBD1. The CDR3 totals 15 residues. Losses at the gene ends were 6 bases for V and 5 bases for J; bases not matched to a gene: 10. Germline CDR1 MNHEY, CDR2 SMNVEV (reference sequence). The CDR3: CASRPYRGANNEQFF. CDR3 DNA sequence: TGTGCCAGCAGGCCTTACAGGGGTGCTAACAATGAGCAGTTCTTC.

Only one count was recorded for this clone. The chain joins TRBV6-2 or TRBV6-3 to TRBJ1-1; no clear D. Germline lookup yields CDR1 MNHEY and CDR2 SVGEGT. This CDR3 is 13 amino acids long. V was shortened by 5 bases and J by 7 bases, with 14 bases between the two germline ends. CDR3 loop: CASSRPVGSEAFF. In nucleotides, the CDR3 is TGTGCCAGCAGTCGCCCTGTTGGTAGTGAAGCTTTCTTT.

This chain joins TRBV7-7 and TRBJ2-1; 8 bases are a match to TRBD2. Germline CDR1 reads SSHAT; CDR2 reads FNYEAQ (reference sequence). The CDR3 covers 16 residues. The V gene end was trimmed by 5 bases and the J gene end by 8 bases; junction bases not matched to a gene: 14. The CDR3, as DNA: TGTGCCAGCAGCACCCAACTAGCGGCGGGGGCACATGAGCAGTTCTTC. The encoded protein is CASSTQLAAGAHEQFF.